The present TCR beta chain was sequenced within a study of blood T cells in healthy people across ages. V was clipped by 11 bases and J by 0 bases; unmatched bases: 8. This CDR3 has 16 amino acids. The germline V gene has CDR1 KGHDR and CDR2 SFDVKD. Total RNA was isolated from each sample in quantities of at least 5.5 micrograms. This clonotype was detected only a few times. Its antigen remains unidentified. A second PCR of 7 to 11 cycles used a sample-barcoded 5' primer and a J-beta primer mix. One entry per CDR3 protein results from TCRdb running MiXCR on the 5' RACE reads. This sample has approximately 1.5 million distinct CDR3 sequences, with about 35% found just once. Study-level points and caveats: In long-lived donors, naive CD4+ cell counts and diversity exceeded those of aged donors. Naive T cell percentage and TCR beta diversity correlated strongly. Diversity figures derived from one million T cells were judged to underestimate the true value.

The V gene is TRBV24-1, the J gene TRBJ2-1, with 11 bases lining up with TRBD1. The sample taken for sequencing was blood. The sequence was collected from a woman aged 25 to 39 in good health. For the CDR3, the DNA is TGTGCCAGCTCTGGGGGGACAGGGGGCTCCTACAATGAGCAGTTCTTC. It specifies CASSGGTGGSYNEQFF.